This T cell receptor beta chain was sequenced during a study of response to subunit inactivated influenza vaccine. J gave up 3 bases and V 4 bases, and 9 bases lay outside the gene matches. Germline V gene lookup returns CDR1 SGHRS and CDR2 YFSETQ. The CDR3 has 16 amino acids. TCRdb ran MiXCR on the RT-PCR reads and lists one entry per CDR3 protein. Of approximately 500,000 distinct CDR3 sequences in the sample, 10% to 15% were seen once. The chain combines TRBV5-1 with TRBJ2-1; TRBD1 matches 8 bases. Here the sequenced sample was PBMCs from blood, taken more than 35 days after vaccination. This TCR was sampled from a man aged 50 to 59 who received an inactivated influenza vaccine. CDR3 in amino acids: CASSAGSGTGYNEQFF. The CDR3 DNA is TGCGCCAGCAGCGCTGGGAGTGGGACAGGCTACAATGAGCAGTTCTTC. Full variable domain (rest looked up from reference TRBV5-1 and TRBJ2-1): KAGVTQTPRYLIKTRGQQVTLSCSPISGHRSVSWYQQTPGQGLQFLFEYFSETQRNKGNFPGRFSGRQFSNSRSEMNVSTLELGDSALYLCASSAGSGTGYNEQFFGPGTRLTVL.